A single sample gave rise to the 6 T cell receptor beta chains below, sequenced in a study of shared clonotypes between healthy human individuals. Only in-frame clones appear in the TCRdb table, and some are missing; sequencing was by immunoSEQ multiplex PCR. The table lists 550,000 to 600,000 clones, more than 95% of them singletons. Naive CD8 cells lacked CD45RO and underwent positive selection for CCR7, leaving out terminally differentiated effector memory CD45RA+ cells. Sequencing used naive CD8+ T cells sorted from blood. Receptor source: a man aged 25-45 years in good health.

This chain links TRBV7-7 with TRBJ2-1; the match to TRBD2 covers 10 bases. With V trimmed by 4 bases and J by 3 bases, 9 bases remained unmatched. The CDR3 runs to 17 residues. CDR1 is SSHAT, CDR2 FNYEAQ, per germline (reference sequence). CDR3 amino acids: CASSSYSGRSFYNEQFF. The CDR3 DNA reads TGTGCCAGCAGCTCCTATAGCGGGAGGTCGTTCTACAATGAGCAGTTCTTC.

This clone was seen just once. This chain joins TRBV6-5 and TRBJ2-1; 7 bases align to TRBD2. The CDR3 spans 16 residues. The ends lost 2 bases at V and 2 bases at J; junction bases unmatched: 6. Germline CDR1 and CDR2: MNHEY and SVGAGI. DNA for the CDR3: TGTGCCAGCAGTTACGGGCTAGCGGAACCCTACAATGAGCAGTTCTTC. Protein sequence: CASSYGLAEPYNEQFF.

This chain joins TRBV11-2 and TRBJ2-7; D possibly corresponds to TRBD2 (6 bases). Germline lookup yields CDR1 SGHAT and CDR2 FQNNGV. V lost 8 bases and J 3 bases, leaving 20 bases between the germline ends. The CDR3 is made up of 15 amino acids. CDR3 sequence (DNA): TGTGCCAGCTTCGGAACGGGAGTTGATGGCTACGAGCAGTACTTC. This gives the protein CASFGTGVDGYEQYF.

The chain couples TRBV7-9 to TRBJ2-7, with TRBD2 matching 10 bases. The V gene end was trimmed by 2 bases and the J gene end by 0 bases; junction bases not matched to a gene: 10. This CDR3 region has 18 residues. Looked up from germline, CDR1 is SEHNR and CDR2 is FQNEAQ (reference sequence). CDR3 DNA: TGTGCCAGCAGCTTAAATCCTCGGACTAGCGGTCCCTCCTACGAGCAGTACTTC. Translation gives CASSLNPRTSGPSYEQYF.

V is TRBV6-6 and J is TRBJ2-7, with 8 nucleotides matching TRBD1. The CDR3 spans 12 residues. Germline CDR1 and CDR2: MNHNY and SVGAGI (reference sequence). J was trimmed by 5 bases and V by 6 bases; bases with no gene match: 3. The CDR3 sequence: CASSRTGNEQYF. CDR3 sequence (DNA): TGTGCCAGCAGCCGGACAGGGAACGAGCAGTACTTC.

V gene TRBV7-7 combines with J gene TRBJ2-3; TRBD2 might be the D (6 bases). The germline gives CDR1 SSHAT, CDR2 FNYEAQ (reference sequence). This CDR3 is 14 amino acids long. The V end lost 5 bases, the J end lost 4 bases, and 13 bases lay between the germline ends. Written as DNA, the CDR3 is TGTGCCAGCAGCGCAAGACTAGGTTCAGATACGCAGTATTTT. Translating it yields CASSARLGSDTQYF.